This entry concerns a single T cell receptor beta chain. Study members were between about 18 and 89 years old and lived in some 26 US regions. Cohort 3 recovered donors had two negative PCRs, clearance, or symptom resolution. Original processing notes: Estimated nucleated cell counts came from reference gene primer amplification. Here immunoSEQ multiplex PCR was the method, and the copy in TCRdb shows in-frame clones only, minus some. V and J calls and clone size follow that table, whereas D and trimming were derived from the DNA. The sample shows about 240,000 clones, around 89% of them seen only once. The CDR3 has 16 residues. Germline CDR1 is SGHTA and CDR2 is FQGNSA. V was pared by 2 bases and J by 9 bases, with 23 bases between. This sample stems from a study of blood T cell repertoires in COVID-19. In the study overall: The United States, Italy and Spain were the sources of the acute and convalescent COVID-19 samples.

This receptor was identified in a woman between 25 and 40 years old who had recovered from COVID-19. The gene calls are TRBV7-2 and TRBJ2-7, with a weak D call TRBD2 (7 bases). Material: PBMCs or T cells enriched from blood (not recorded which). The DNA for the CDR3 is TGTGCCAGCAGCTTAAGGAGGGAGGGCCTGGAGGGGGTGCAGTACTTC. Translation: CASSLRREGLEGVQYF.